The 8 T cell receptor beta chains in this list originate from one sample, sequenced in a study of T cells in Graves' hyperthyroidism and ophthalmopathy. Amplification targeted TCR beta CDR3 regions from RNA transcripts. Carried out on the TCR CDR3, a first-round RT-PCR used the HTBI primer set. One entry per CDR3 protein results from TCRdb running MiXCR on the multiplex PCR reads. This sample has about 700,000 distinct CDR3 sequences, with approximately 42% found just once. Sequenced sample: peripheral blood or thyroid tissue (not recorded which). The source is an adult man with Graves' disease, either hyperthyroidism or ophthalmopathy (not recorded which).

The chain links TRBV7-9 to TRBJ2-7; the D is unclear. CDR3 length: 15 amino acids. V was pared by 6 bases and J by 2 bases, with 17 bases between. Germline values: CDR1 SEHNR, CDR2 FQNEAQ (reference sequence). The CDR3 region has the DNA TGTGCCAGCAGTTACTCGAAAAGGCGACCCTACGAGCAGTACTTC. This gives the protein CASSYSKRRPYEQYF.

The genes are TRBV10-3 and TRBJ2-3, with 10 bases identical to TRBD1. Germline CDR1 reads ENHRY; CDR2 reads SYGVKD. The ends lost 8 bases at V and 1 base at J; junction bases unmatched: 3. The CDR3 length is 14 residues. The CDR3 spells CAIGGTGGTDTQYF. DNA for the CDR3: TGTGCCATCGGGGGGACAGGGGGCACAGATACGCAGTATTTT.

This clonotype has just a few counts. The chain uses TRBV7-9 and TRBJ1-5; a weak D match, TRBD1 (5 bases). Between the trimmed V and J ends, which lost 6 bases and 6 bases, there was a span of 18 bases. The CDR3 contains 15 residues. The V gene's germline CDR1 is SEHNR and CDR2 FQNEAQ (reference sequence). CDR3 in DNA: TGTGCCAGCAGTGAAGCGGGGTGGGACCGTCAGCCCCAGCATTTT. As protein: CASSEAGWDRQPQHF.

This clonotype was detected only once. The chain recombines TRBV12-3 or TRBV12-4 with TRBJ1-1; TRBD1 is a possible D gene (5 bases). V lost 3 bases to trimming and J lost 5 bases, with 16 bases between them. The CDR3 length is 15 residues. The CDR3 loop reads CASSFFGQGGTEAFF. CDR3 DNA: TGTGCCAGCAGTTTTTTCGGGCAGGGTGGAACTGAAGCTTTCTTT.

This chain connects TRBV5-1 to TRBJ1-1; TRBD1 aligns across 9 bases. Germline CDR1 is SGHRS and CDR2 is YFSETQ. This CDR3 comprises 15 residues. Trimming took 3 bases from V and 5 from J; bases not matched to a gene: 8. CDR3 nucleotides: TGCGCCAGCAGCTGGACAGGGGATTGGGGTACTGAAGCTTTCTTT. Translation gives CASSWTGDWGTEAFF.

The chain has TRBV7-2 and TRBJ1-2, with 8 nucleotides matching TRBD1. The V and J ends lost 3 bases and 3 bases, in that order; junction bases with no gene match: 3. This CDR3 comprises 14 residues. Per the germline V gene, CDR1 is SGHTA and CDR2 is FQGNSA. The CDR3 loop reads CASSLTGAYYGYTF. CDR3 bases: TGTGCCAGCAGCTTGACAGGGGCGTACTATGGCTACACCTTC.

The chain carries TRBV11-1 and TRBJ1-5; D not certain. The V end lost 2 bases, the J end lost 6 bases, and 5 bases lay between the germline ends. CDR1 is SGHAT and CDR2 is FQDESV in the germline V gene (reference sequence). This CDR3 comprises 12 residues. The DNA of the CDR3 is TGTGCCAGCAGCTTATCGCTTCAGCCCCAGCATTTT. Translated, it gives CASSLSLQPQHF.

This clonotype was detected ten times or more. The genes are TRBV7-2 and TRBJ2-5; no firm D call. The CDR3 sequence is 16 residues long. Germline V gene data show CDR1 as SGHTA and CDR2 as FQGNSA. Trimming took off 1 base at V and 4 bases at J, with 16 bases between the two ends. CDR3 residues: CASSLVTSWGGETQYF. Written as DNA, the CDR3 is TGTGCCAGCAGCTTAGTTACGTCGTGGGGTGGAGAGACCCAGTACTTC.